This is a list of T cell receptor beta chains from one sample in a study of T cells in Graves' hyperthyroidism and ophthalmopathy. TCRdb fed the multiplex PCR reads into MiXCR, producing one record per CDR3 protein. The table includes roughly 580,000 distinct CDR3 sequences, around 42% detected once. The sequenced material came from peripheral blood or thyroid tissue (not recorded which). These receptors were collected from a woman between 18 and 30 years old with Graves' hyperthyroidism. CDR3s include the opening cysteine and the closing phenylalanine or tryptophan. A D gene is named only where the DNA matches it firmly. Clone size is not always given. Where it is, it says once, few, many or a class for expanded clones.

CDR3,DNA,D,size,J,V
CASSLLSGEGETQYF,TGTGCCAGCAGCTTGTTATCGGGAGAAGGAGAGACCCAGTACTTC,.,.,TRBJ2-5,TRBV7-9
CASSGGPETQYF,TGCGCCAGCAGTGGGGGCCCAGAGACCCAGTACTTC,.,.,TRBJ2-5,TRBV10-2
CSARVPGTSDSYEQYF,TGCAGTGCTAGAGTCCCCGGGACTAGCGACTCCTACGAGCAGTACTTC,TRBD2,.,TRBJ2-7,TRBV20-1
CSVHLGDTGELFF,TGCAGCGTTCACCTGGGGGACACCGGGGAGCTGTTTTTT,.,.,TRBJ2-2,TRBV29-1
CASSPDSLIEQYF,TGTGCCAGCAGCCCAGACAGTCTGATCGAGCAGTACTTC,.,few,TRBJ2-7,TRBV7-9
CASSVEETNTGELFF,TGCGCCAGCAGCGTGGAGGAGACGAACACCGGGGAGCTGTTTTTT,.,few,TRBJ2-2,TRBV5-1
CASSLGNPTVEAFF,TGCGCCAGCAGCTTGGGGAACCCGACAGTTGAAGCTTTCTTT,.,.,TRBJ1-1,TRBV5-1
CASSLDVEKLFF,TGTGCCAGCAGCTTAGACGTCGAAAAACTGTTTTTT,.,many,TRBJ1-4,TRBV7-8
CASSQDGDMNYGYTF,TGCGCCAGCAGCCAAGATGGGGACATGAACTATGGCTACACCTTC,.,few,TRBJ1-2,TRBV5-1
CATSAGLHSSTDTQYF,TGTGCCACCAGCGCGGGGCTCCATTCTAGCACAGATACGCAGTATTTT,.,.,TRBJ2-3,TRBV15
CASSPQGTGVGNTIYF,TGTGCCAGCAGCCCACAAGGGACAGGGGTCGGAAACACCATATATTTT,TRBD1,.,TRBJ1-3,TRBV7-6
CASSVGGAHYEQYF,TGTGCCAGCAGTGTTGGGGGGGCGCATTACGAGCAGTACTTC,.,.,TRBJ2-7,TRBV6-1
CATSDAGTGNEKLFF,TGTGCCACCAGTGATGCCGGGACAGGGAATGAAAAACTGTTTTTT,TRBD1,many,TRBJ1-4,TRBV24-1
CASSEWGRSPQHF,TGTGCCAGCAGTGAATGGGGACGATCCCCCCAGCATTTT,.,.,TRBJ1-5,TRBV25-1
CASSVGNEQFF,TGTGCCAGCAGTGTTGGCAATGAGCAGTTCTTC,.,.,TRBJ2-1,TRBV2
CASRPDRESGYTF,TGTGCCAGCAGACCAGACAGGGAGAGTGGCTACACCTTC,TRBD1,.,TRBJ1-2,TRBV2
CASRPSTANTEAFF,TGCGCCAGCAGACCCTCGACAGCGAACACTGAAGCTTTCTTT,.,few,TRBJ1-1,TRBV10-2
CATSRLTGAGYTF,TGTGCCACCAGCAGATTGACAGGGGCTGGCTACACCTTC,TRBD1,.,TRBJ1-2,TRBV15
CASSWSRGDEKLFF,TGTGCCAGCAGTTGGTCCAGGGGAGATGAAAAACTGTTTTTT,.,.,TRBJ1-4,TRBV2
CASSVGTAPYEQYF,TGTGCCAGCAGCGTCGGGACAGCCCCTTACGAGCAGTACTTC,TRBD1,.,TRBJ2-7,TRBV9
CASNRQGVSYNSPLHF,TGTGCCAGCAATAGACAAGGGGTCTCCTATAATTCACCCCTCCACTTT,.,.,TRBJ1-6,TRBV9
CASSLYSNTEAFF,TGCGCCAGCAGCTTGTATAGTAACACTGAAGCTTTCTTT,.,.,TRBJ1-1,TRBV5-1
CASSQDNHSPDEQYF,TGTGCCAGCAGCCAAGATAACCATTCACCGGACGAGCAGTACTTC,.,.,TRBJ2-7,TRBV7-9
CASSLTRDRGSESPLHF,TGTGCCAGCAGCTTAACCCGGGACAGGGGGTCGGAATCACCCCTCCACTTT,TRBD1,.,TRBJ1-6,TRBV7-2
CASSLGQLLGGYTF,TGTGCCAGCAGCCTAGGACAACTTTTAGGCGGCTACACCTTC,.,.,TRBJ1-2,TRBV12-3/TRBV12-4
CASSPSGRDQPQHF,TGTGCCAGCAGCCCCTCCGGTAGAGATCAGCCCCAGCATTTT,.,.,TRBJ1-5,TRBV7-9
CASSPGPEALEQYF,TGTGCCAGCAGCCCCGGGCCTGAAGCCTTAGAGCAGTACTTC,.,.,TRBJ2-7,TRBV5-1
CATSGYEQYF,TGTGCCACCTCAGGGTACGAGCAGTACTTC,.,many,TRBJ2-7,TRBV2
CSARGENENTIYF,TGCAGTGCTAGAGGAGAGAACGAAAACACCATATATTTT,.,.,TRBJ1-3,TRBV20-1
CAGSFPQGGYTF,TGTGCCGGCAGTTTCCCACAGGGAGGCTACACCTTC,.,.,TRBJ1-2,TRBV25-1
CASSEDRTQETQYF,TGTGCCAGCAGTGAGGATCGAACCCAAGAGACCCAGTACTTC,.,.,TRBJ2-5,TRBV10-3
CASSLYLNQPQHF,TGTGCCAGCAGTTTATACCTCAATCAGCCCCAGCATTTT,.,.,TRBJ1-5,TRBV7-4
CASTGGGLGSPLHF,TGTGCCAGCACCGGGGGGGGTTTGGGTTCACCCCTCCACTTT,.,.,TRBJ1-6,TRBV7-6